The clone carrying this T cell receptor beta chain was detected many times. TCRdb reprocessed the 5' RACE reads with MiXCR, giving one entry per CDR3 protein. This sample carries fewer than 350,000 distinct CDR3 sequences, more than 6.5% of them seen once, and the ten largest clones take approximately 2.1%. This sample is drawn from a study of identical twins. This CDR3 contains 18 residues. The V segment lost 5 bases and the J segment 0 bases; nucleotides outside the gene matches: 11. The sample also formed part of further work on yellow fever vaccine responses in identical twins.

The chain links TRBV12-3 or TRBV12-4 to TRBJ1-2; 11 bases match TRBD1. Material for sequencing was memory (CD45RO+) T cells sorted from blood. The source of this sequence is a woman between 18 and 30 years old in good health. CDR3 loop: CASSLNGQGAFTNYGYTF. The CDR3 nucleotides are TGTGCCAGCAGTCTCAACGGACAGGGGGCTTTCACTAACTATGGCTACACCTTC.